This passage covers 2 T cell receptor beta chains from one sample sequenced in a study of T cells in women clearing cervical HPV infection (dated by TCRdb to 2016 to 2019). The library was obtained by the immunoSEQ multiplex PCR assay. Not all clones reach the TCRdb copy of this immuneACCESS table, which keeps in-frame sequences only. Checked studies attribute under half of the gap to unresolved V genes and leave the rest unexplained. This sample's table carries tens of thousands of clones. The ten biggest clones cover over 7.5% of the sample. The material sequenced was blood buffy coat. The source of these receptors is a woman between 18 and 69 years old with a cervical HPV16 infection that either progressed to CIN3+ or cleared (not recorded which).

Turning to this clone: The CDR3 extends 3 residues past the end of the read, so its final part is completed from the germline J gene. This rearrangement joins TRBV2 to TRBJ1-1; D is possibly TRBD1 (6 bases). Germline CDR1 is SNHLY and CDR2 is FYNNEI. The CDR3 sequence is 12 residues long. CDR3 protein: CATHVKGDLAFF. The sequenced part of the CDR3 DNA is TGTGCCACCCACGTAAAGGGGGATTTG.

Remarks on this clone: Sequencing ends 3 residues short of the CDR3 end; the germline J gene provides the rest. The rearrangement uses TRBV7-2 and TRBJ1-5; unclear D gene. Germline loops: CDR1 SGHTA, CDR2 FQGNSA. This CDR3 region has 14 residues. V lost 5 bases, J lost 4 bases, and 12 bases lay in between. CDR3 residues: CASSPARDNQPQHF. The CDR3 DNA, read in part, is TGTGCCAGCAGCCCTGCTAGAGATAATCAGCCC.